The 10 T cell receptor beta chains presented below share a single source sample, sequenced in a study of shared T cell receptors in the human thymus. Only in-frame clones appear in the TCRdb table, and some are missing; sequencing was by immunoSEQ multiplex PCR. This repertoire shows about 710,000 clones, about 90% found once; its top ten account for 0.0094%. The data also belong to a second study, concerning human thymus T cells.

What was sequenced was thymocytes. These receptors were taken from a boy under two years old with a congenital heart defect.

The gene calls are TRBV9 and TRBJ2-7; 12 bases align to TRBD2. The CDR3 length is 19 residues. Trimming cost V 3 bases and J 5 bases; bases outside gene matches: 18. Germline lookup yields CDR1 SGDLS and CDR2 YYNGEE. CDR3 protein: CASSARDSLLAGGPHEQYF. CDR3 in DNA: TGTGCCAGCAGCGCCCGGGACAGCCTGCTAGCGGGAGGGCCCCACGAGCAGTACTTC.

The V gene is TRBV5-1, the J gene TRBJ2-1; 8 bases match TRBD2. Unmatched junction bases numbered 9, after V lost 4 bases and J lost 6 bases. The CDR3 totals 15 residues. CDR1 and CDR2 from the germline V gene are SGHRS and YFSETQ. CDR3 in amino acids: CASSVSSGWANEQFF. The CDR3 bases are TGCGCCAGCAGCGTATCTAGCGGGTGGGCCAATGAGCAGTTCTTC.

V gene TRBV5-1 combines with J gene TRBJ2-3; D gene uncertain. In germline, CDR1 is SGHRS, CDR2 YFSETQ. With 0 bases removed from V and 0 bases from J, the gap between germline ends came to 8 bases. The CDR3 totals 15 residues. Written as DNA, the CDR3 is TGCGCCAGCAGCTTGGTCGTAGCAAGCACAGATACGCAGTATTTT. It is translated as CASSLVVASTDTQYF.

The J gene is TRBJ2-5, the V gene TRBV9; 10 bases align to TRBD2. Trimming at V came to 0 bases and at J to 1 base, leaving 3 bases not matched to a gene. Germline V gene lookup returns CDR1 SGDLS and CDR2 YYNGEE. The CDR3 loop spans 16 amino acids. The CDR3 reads CASSVVSGGTQETQYF. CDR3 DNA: TGTGCCAGCAGCGTAGTTAGCGGGGGGACCCAAGAGACCCAGTACTTC.

The CDR3 loop reads CASSLRVAAVNEQFF. The CDR3 DNA sequence: TGTGCCAGCAGCTTAAGGGTGGCGGCAGTCAATGAGCAGTTCTTC. The chain is built from TRBV7-3 and TRBJ2-1; D remains ambiguous. The CDR3 has 15 residues. In germline, CDR1 is SGHTA, CDR2 FQGTGA. The V and J ends lost 1 base and 6 bases respectively, with 13 bases between them.

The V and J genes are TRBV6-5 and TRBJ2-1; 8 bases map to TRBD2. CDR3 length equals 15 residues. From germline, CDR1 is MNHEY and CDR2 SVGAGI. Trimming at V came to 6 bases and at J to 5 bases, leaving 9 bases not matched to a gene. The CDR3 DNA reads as TGTGCCAGCAGAGGGGCGGGAGGAACGGACAATGAGCAGTTCTTC. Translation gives CASRGAGGTDNEQFF.

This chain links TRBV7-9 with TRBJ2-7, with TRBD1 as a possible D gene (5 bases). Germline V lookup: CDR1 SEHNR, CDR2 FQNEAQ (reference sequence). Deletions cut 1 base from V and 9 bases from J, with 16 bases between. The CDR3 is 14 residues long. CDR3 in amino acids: CASSLVNRKEVQYF. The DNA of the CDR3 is TGTGCCAGCAGCTTAGTAAACAGGAAAGAAGTGCAGTACTTC.

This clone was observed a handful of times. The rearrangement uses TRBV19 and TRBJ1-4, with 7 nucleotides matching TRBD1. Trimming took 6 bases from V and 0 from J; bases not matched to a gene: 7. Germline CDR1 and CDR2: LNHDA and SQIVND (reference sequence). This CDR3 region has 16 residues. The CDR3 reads CASRHGTASTNEKLFF. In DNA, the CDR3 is TGTGCCAGTAGACACGGGACAGCGTCAACTAATGAAAAACTGTTTTTT. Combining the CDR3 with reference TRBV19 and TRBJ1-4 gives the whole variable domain DGGITQSPKYLFRKEGQNVTLSCEQNLNHDAMYWYRQDPGQGLRLIYYSQIVNDFQKGDIAEGYSVSREKKESFPLTVTSAQKNPTAFYLCASRHGTASTNEKLFFGSGTQLSVL.

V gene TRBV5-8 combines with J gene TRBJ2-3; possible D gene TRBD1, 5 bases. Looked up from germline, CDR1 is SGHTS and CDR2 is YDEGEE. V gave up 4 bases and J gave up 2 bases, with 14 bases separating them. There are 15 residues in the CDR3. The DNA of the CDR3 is TGTGCCAGCAGCCTTACAGGCTGTGCCACAGATACGCAGTATTTT. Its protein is CASSLTGCATDTQYF.

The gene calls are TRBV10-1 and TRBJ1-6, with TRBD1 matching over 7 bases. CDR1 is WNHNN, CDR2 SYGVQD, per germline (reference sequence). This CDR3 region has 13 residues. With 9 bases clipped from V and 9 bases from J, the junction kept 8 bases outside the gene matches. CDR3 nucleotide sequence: TGCGCCAGACCGACAGGGCGGATTTCACCCCTCCACTTT. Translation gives CARPTGRISPLHF.